Included here is one T cell receptor beta chain sequence, with context. From germline, CDR1 is LNHDA and CDR2 SQIVND (reference sequence). The V gene end was trimmed by 1 base and the J gene end by 7 bases; junction bases not matched to a gene: 7. This CDR3 region has 16 residues. Authors' methods: Counts of nucleated cells, estimated from reference gene primer amplification, were obtained. Clones were sequenced by immunoSEQ multiplex PCR, and TCRdb holds only the in-frame ones, with some missing. Clone size and the V and J calls come from that table; the DNA yielded D and trimming. The sample gives tens of thousands of clones, 75% to 95% of which show up once; roughly 9.2% is in the top ten. This sample stems from a study of blood T cell repertoires in COVID-19. Across the study: The United States, Italy and Spain supplied acute and convalescent COVID-19 samples. PBMCs, B-cell-depleted T cells, or T cells provided the cDNA or gDNA that made up the material.

Sequencing was done on a sample of peripheral blood. This rearrangement joins TRBV19 to TRBJ2-2; 9 nucleotides line up with TRBD1. This clonotype originated in a woman aged 80 or over with active COVID-19. The DNA of the CDR3 is TGTGCCAGTAGTATAGGGTACAGGGGGCCGAGCGGGGAGCTGTTTTTT. It codes for CASSIGYRGPSGELFF.